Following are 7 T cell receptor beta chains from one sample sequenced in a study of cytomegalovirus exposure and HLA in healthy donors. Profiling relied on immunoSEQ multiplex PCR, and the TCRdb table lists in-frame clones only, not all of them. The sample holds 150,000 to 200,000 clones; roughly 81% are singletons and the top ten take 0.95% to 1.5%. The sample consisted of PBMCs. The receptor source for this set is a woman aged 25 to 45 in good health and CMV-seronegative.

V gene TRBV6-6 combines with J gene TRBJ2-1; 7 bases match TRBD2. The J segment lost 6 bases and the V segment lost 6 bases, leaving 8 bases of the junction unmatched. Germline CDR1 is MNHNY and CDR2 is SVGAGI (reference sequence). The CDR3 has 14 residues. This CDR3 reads CASSHLGGGNEQFF. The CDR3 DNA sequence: TGTGCCAGCAGCCACCTGGGGGGGGGCAATGAGCAGTTCTTC.

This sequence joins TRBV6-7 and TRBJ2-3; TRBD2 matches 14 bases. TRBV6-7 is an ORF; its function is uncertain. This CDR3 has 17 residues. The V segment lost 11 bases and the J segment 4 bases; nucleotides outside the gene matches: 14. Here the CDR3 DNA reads TGTGCCGGCTATCCGGGACTAGCGGGAGAGAGTCCAGATACGCAGTATTTT. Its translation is CAGYPGLAGESPDTQYF.

In nucleotides, the CDR3 is TGTGCCAGCAGCACCGGGGACAGGATAGGGGAGACCTACGAGCAGTACTTC. Translated: CASSTGDRIGETYEQYF. This chain connects TRBV5-5 to TRBJ2-7, with 8 bases matching TRBD1. The V and J ends lost 4 bases and 2 bases, in that order; junction bases with no gene match: 14. Germline lookup yields CDR1 SGHKS and CDR2 YYEKEE (reference sequence). This CDR3 has 17 residues.

The CDR3 DNA reads TGTGCCAGCAGCTTAGTGGGGGGGGCCGACAATGAGCAGTTCTTC. This codes for CASSLVGGADNEQFF. The chain recombines TRBV11-2 with TRBJ2-1; tentatively, D is TRBD2 (7 bases). V lost 1 base and J 5 bases, leaving 12 bases between the germline ends. CDR3 length equals 15 residues. CDR1 SGHAT and CDR2 FQNNGV come from the germline V gene.

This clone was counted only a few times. DNA of the CDR3: TGTGCCAGCAGCCTTCAAAGCTATAACGATGAGCAGTTCTTC. Translation: CASSLQSYNDEQFF. The rearrangement uses TRBV9 and TRBJ2-1; D gene unclear. This CDR3 is built from 14 residues. Trimming took 4 bases from V and 8 from J, leaving 16 bases between them. In germline, CDR1 is SGDLS, CDR2 YYNGEE.

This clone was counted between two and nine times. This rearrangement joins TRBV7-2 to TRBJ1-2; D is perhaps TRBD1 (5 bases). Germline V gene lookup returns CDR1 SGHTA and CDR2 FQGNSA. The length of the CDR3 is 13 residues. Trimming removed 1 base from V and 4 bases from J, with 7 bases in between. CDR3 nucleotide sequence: TGTGCCAGCAGCTTAGTCCAGGGCTATGGCTACACCTTC. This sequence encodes CASSLVQGYGYTF.

CDR3 DNA sequence: TGTGCCAGCAGTACTTCTAATGAAAAACTGTTTTTT. Residues: CASSTSNEKLFF. This rearrangement joins TRBV28 to TRBJ1-4; D unclear. The germline V and J ends were trimmed by 5 bases and 3 bases, with 4 bases remaining between them. The germline gives CDR1 MDHEN, CDR2 SYDVKM. This CDR3 has 12 residues.